This T cell receptor (beta chain) originates from a study of glioma-infiltrating T cells after dendritic cell vaccination listed by TCRdb under 2016. Background for the entire study: The cohort comprised approximately 15 glioblastoma patients from Phase I and II dendritic cell vaccination trials, 9 newly diagnosed and 6 with recurrent disease. Between the early 2000s and the early 2010s, the patients were given dendritic cell vaccination pulsed with autologous tumor lysate. To make the vaccine, monocyte-derived dendritic cells were cultured for under 9 days with IL-4 and GM-CSF and then pulsed overnight with autologous tumor lysate. Each patient got three intradermal injections of the dendritic cell vaccine, spaced at biweekly intervals, in the arm below the axilla. Deep sequencing of TCR beta CDR3 regions was used to quantify tumor-infiltrating lymphocyte content and compare tumor and blood repertoires in dendritic cell-vaccinated glioblastoma patients. Survival after dendritic cell vaccination was correlated with TCR sequencing metrics, such as TIL content and the overlap between tumor and blood repertoires.

In regard to this clone: The clone's antigen remains unknown. No qualities accompany the bases; no much larger clone lies one base away.

The label giving this sample's time point can be read as: after dendritic cell vaccination, including at tumor progression/relapse. To be selected, patients needed enough residual fresh-frozen tumor tissue and more than two years of available survival data. None of the glioblastoma patients carried an isocitrate dehydrogenase mutation, although molecular status otherwise varied. PBMC were collected before vaccination, two weeks after the third vaccination, and at tumor progression if progression occurred. Genomic DNA was extracted with the Qiagen DNeasy Blood extraction Kit. General study outcomes and caveats: Longer time to progression and overall survival after dendritic cell vaccination were predicted by higher estimated pretreatment TIL content. The three-group TCR overlap response model was described as speculative and requiring prospective validation. The cohort was small and heterogeneous, only a few patients had full blood and tumor sets, and even fewer had initial-recurrent tumor pairs. No direct relationship between TCR clonality and survival was found, suggesting a diverse polyclonal response may matter.

Via the germline V gene (reference sequence), CDR1 is LNHDA and CDR2 SQIVND. V lost 7 bases and J lost 4 bases; the stretch between them is 19 bases long. The CDR3, cysteine through phenylalanine, is 15 amino acids long. Kept here is only the CDR3 DNA, which spans 45 bases and is read in frame from base 1. The immunoSEQ assay amplified TCRB CDR3 regions from roughly 2.1 micrograms of genomic DNA, or from all available DNA when less than that amount was available. The multiplex PCR relied on 60 forward primers for TCR V beta segments and 13 reverse primers for J beta segments. To estimate the number of reads per starting template, synthetic control templates were added to each sample at limiting dilution. The Illumina HiSeq System generated 87 bp sequencing reads. In the paper's pipeline: PCR and sequencing errors were removed by a nearest neighbor algorithm that merged closely related sequences. TCR overlap was measured as the percentage of unique tumor TCR beta sequences that were also present in the peripheral blood of the same patient. What TCRdb holds here is the immuneACCESS table cut down to in-frame rearrangements. Part of the clones is not present; checked against another copy, under half of the missing clones reflect an unresolved V gene, and the others are unexplained. That table furnishes V, J and clone size, whereas the DNA furnished D and trimming. The sample records roughly 60,000 clones, around 83% of which are singletons. The ten largest make up approximately 14% of the sample.

Sample: blood, taken after dendritic cell vaccination. This clonotype originated in a human donor with glioblastoma. Recombination joined TRBV19 with TRBJ1-2; TRBD1 is perhaps the D gene, given 6 matching bases. The CDR3 here reads CASTPQQAGVYGYTF. The DNA reads TGTGCCAGTACCCCTCAGCAGGCAGGGGTCTATGGCTACACCTTC.